This paragraph reports one TCR beta chain. No antigen is known for it. No base quality values were provided; no much bigger clone lies one nucleotide off. The source of the sample is a study of blood T cell repertoires in COVID-19 (dated by TCRdb to about 2020). Concerning the study at large: Samples covering the acute and convalescent phases of COVID-19 were provided by collaborators in the United States, Italy and Spain. Where available, HLA class I and class II types were obtained from metadata supplied by the sample provider rather than from assay-based typing. The prospective study material was composed of cDNA or gDNA derived from T cells, B-cell-depleted T cells, or PBMCs. Nearly every sample came with metadata listing a de-identified subject ID, COVID-19 status, age in years and sex. Deeply sampled blood TCRbeta repertoires from subjects exposed to, actively infected with, or recovered from COVID-19 were included in the dataset. A freely available public database, intended as a resource for researchers studying the immune response to SARS-CoV-2, is where the repertoires were released. The samples were drawn from the first 160 participants of the ongoing ImmuneRACE study and from some 1,300 subjects provided by 6 global collaborators. On the study overall, not on this receptor specifically: Clinical and demographic metadata were provided uncurated, with the amount varying by source and participant.

Whole blood was collected in K2EDTA tubes by collaborating institutions according to the institutions' own protocols. Collaborator samples were shipped for TCRbeta analysis as frozen whole blood, isolated PBMCs, or DNA extracted from either sample type. TCRbeta CDR3 regions were amplified from genomic DNA using the immunoSEQ Assay, a bias-controlled multiplex PCR. On the authors' methods: Nucleated cell counts per sample were estimated from amplification of reference gene primers within the assay. To quantify the absolute abundance of each unique TCRbeta CDR3 rearrangement, sequence reads were collapsed and filtered. For each sample, productive Simpson clonality was calculated as the square root of Simpson's diversity index across productive rearrangements. Held by TCRdb, this immuneACCESS table contains in-frame sequences only and omits some clones. Under half of the omission traces to an unresolved V gene where checked; the cause of the rest is unknown. From that table come the V and J calls and clone size; the DNA was used to work out D and trimming. This sample holds around 71,000 clones; roughly 86% were observed only once. The ten largest make up around 1.9% of the sample.

CDR1 and CDR2, looked up from the germline V gene, are MNHEY and SVGEGT. The CDR3 holds 14 amino acids from the cysteine to the phenylalanine. Only the CDR3 region is kept as DNA, spanning 42 bases read in frame from base 1. V is pared back by 0 bases and J by 7 bases, with 10 bases lying between the germline termini. The chain is made from TRBV6-2 or TRBV6-3 and TRBJ1-5, with a tentative D gene TRBD1 over 5 matching bases. The TCR comes from a woman aged 55-75 years with acute or convalescent COVID-19. What was sequenced was peripheral blood. The DNA sequence is as follows: TGTGCCAGCAGTTACTCGACAGAGCGACAGCCCCAGCATTTT. This gives the protein CASSYSTERQPQHF.